The 17 T cell receptor beta chains given below trace back to one sample, sequenced in a study of blood T cell repertoires in COVID-19. Here immunoSEQ multiplex PCR was the method, and the copy in TCRdb shows in-frame clones only, minus some. The profile covers approximately 300,000 clones, with 85% appearing a single time and around 4% taken by the ten largest. Material for sequencing was peripheral blood. Receptors originate from a woman in her forties or fifties with active or convalescent COVID-19.

The rearrangement joins TRBV7-2 to TRBJ1-2; maybe TRBD1 (5 bases). V was cut by 3 bases and J by 3 bases, with 11 bases left in between. The CDR3 is 14 residues long. CDR1 SGHTA and CDR2 FQGNSA come from the germline V gene. CDR3 amino acids: CASSLNRKDYGYTF. The CDR3 DNA sequence: TGTGCCAGCAGCTTGAACAGGAAGGACTATGGCTACACCTTC. The full variable domain, rest sourced from reference TRBV7-2 and TRBJ1-2, is GAGVSQSPSNKVTEKGKDVELRCDPISGHTALYWYRQSLGQGLEFLIYFQGNSAPDKSGLPSDRFSAERTGGSVSTLTIQRTQQEDSAVYLCASSLNRKDYGYTFGSGTRLTVV.

The chain couples TRBV21-1 to TRBJ1-5. TRBV21-1 constitutes a pseudogene. The CDR3 has 15 amino acids. The DNA for the CDR3 is TGTGCCAGCAGCAGAGTAGAGGAAAGCTATCAGCCCCAGCATTTT. Protein: CASSRVEESYQPQHF.

The chain is built from TRBV19 and TRBJ2-7, with 8 nucleotides matching TRBD1. Germline CDR1 and CDR2: LNHDA and SQIVND (reference sequence). The CDR3 consists of 14 residues. Losses at the gene ends were 6 bases for V and 2 bases for J; bases not matched to a gene: 6. The CDR3 coding sequence is TGTGCCAGTAGCCCGACAGGGGTCCCCTACGAGCAGTACTTC. The encoded protein is CASSPTGVPYEQYF. Complete variable domain (other parts from reference TRBV19 and TRBJ2-7): DGGITQSPKYLFRKEGQNVTLSCEQNLNHDAMYWYRQDPGQGLRLIYYSQIVNDFQKGDIAEGYSVSREKKESFPLTVTSAQKNPTAFYLCASSPTGVPYEQYFGPGTRLTVT.

This clone came up a few times. The CDR3 nucleotides read TGTGCCAGCAGTGAGTCAGGACAGGGTATGGCTGGCTACACCTTC. Amino acids: CASSESGQGMAGYTF. The chain links TRBV2 to TRBJ1-2; 8 nucleotides align to TRBD1. Germline assignment: CDR1 SNHLY and CDR2 FYNNEI. V shed 3 bases and J 7 bases; nucleotides not matched to a gene: 10. The CDR3 spans 15 residues.

The chain carries TRBV30 and TRBJ2-7, with 7 bases identical to TRBD2. Trimming took 1 base from V and 2 from J; bases not matched to a gene: 2. Germline CDR1 reads GTSNPN; CDR2 reads SVGIG (reference sequence). The CDR3 loop spans 13 amino acids. CDR3 nucleotide sequence: TGTGCCTGGAGTGCGGGGGGACCCTACGAGCAGTACTTC. Its protein is CAWSAGGPYEQYF.

V and J are TRBV20-1 and TRBJ1-6; D not certain. This CDR3 has 11 amino acids. Germline CDR1 reads DFQATT; CDR2 reads SNEGSKA (reference sequence). Trimming cost V 6 bases and J 7 bases, with 7 bases left between them. In DNA, the CDR3 is TGCAGTGCCAGAAGCAATTCACCCCTCCACTTT. This codes for CSARSNSPLHF.

A few counts support this clone. The V call is TRBV15, the J call TRBJ2-3; the D gene is possibly TRBD2 (7 bases). The CDR3 contains 16 residues. The ends were cut back, 0 bases at V and 7 bases at J, with 17 bases in the middle. Per germline, CDR1 LNHNV and CDR2 YYDKDF (reference sequence). The CDR3 DNA sequence: TGTGCCACCAGCAGAGATGTGGGGAGGGGGACGTATACGCAGTATTTT. Translating it yields CATSRDVGRGTYTQYF.

The rearrangement uses TRBV2 and TRBJ2-3; TRBD2 might be the D (5 bases). CDR3 size: 14 residues. The germline V and J ends were trimmed by 7 bases and 8 bases, with 19 bases remaining between them. The germline gives CDR1 SNHLY, CDR2 FYNNEI. CDR3 sequence: CASIQTPARGTQYF. CDR3 in DNA: TGTGCCAGCATCCAAACCCCTGCCCGGGGTACGCAGTATTTT.

The chain couples TRBV6-5 to TRBJ2-3; TRBD1 matches 7 bases. V shed 4 bases and J 6 bases; nucleotides not matched to a gene: 7. Germline CDR1 and CDR2: MNHEY and SVGAGI. There are 14 residues in the CDR3. The CDR3 bases are TGTGCCAGCAGTTTGACAGGGAGAGCGGATACGCAGTATTTT. As protein: CASSLTGRADTQYF.

This chain links TRBV6-5 with TRBJ2-1, with 7 bases that match TRBD2. This CDR3 region has 14 residues. From germline, CDR1 is MNHEY and CDR2 SVGAGI. V was pared by 5 bases and J by 7 bases, with 8 bases of the junction left unmatched. The CDR3 DNA reads as TGTGCCAGCAGTCTGGCTAGCGGACCAAATGAGCAGTTCTTC. Its protein is CASSLASGPNEQFF.

V and J are TRBV2 and TRBJ2-1; D is unclear. Germline V gene data show CDR1 as SNHLY and CDR2 as FYNNEI. V lost 7 bases and J lost 7, with 14 bases in between. This CDR3 has 13 residues. The CDR3: CASMPHLANEQFF. For the CDR3, the DNA is TGTGCCAGCATGCCCCACCTCGCGAATGAGCAGTTCTTC.

V and J are TRBV3-1 (or the pseudogene TRBV3-2) and TRBJ2-5; 7 nucleotides align to TRBD1. The ends lost 4 bases at V and 5 bases at J; junction bases unmatched: 7. This CDR3 spans 14 amino acids. The germline CDR1 and CDR2 sequences are LGHDT and YNNKEL (reference sequence). The CDR3 region is CASSLDRVRETQYF. DNA for the CDR3: TGTGCCAGCAGCCTTGACAGGGTGCGGGAGACCCAGTACTTC.

This chain links TRBV30 with TRBJ2-7; 8 positions match TRBD2. The ends lost 3 bases at V and 9 bases at J; junction bases unmatched: 16. The V gene's germline CDR1 is GTSNPN and CDR2 SVGIG (reference sequence). This CDR3 is 15 amino acids long. CDR3 region: CAWSFVSGGPTRQYF. In DNA form, the CDR3 reads TGTGCCTGGAGCTTCGTCAGCGGGGGACCTACGAGGCAGTACTTC.

The chain recombines TRBV19 with TRBJ1-5; the D gene is possibly TRBD1 (6 bases). Germline lookup yields CDR1 LNHDA and CDR2 SQIVND (reference sequence). The V gene lost 5 bases and the J gene lost 1 base, with 12 bases spanning the gap. The CDR3 contains 15 residues. As DNA, the CDR3 is TGTGCCAGTAGTTACAGGGATCTGAGCAATCAGCCCCAGCATTTT. This codes for CASSYRDLSNQPQHF.

The chain joins TRBV18 to TRBJ1-3, with 9 bases aligning to TRBD1. Germline V gene data show CDR1 as KGHSH and CDR2 as LQKENI. J gave up 8 bases and V 0 bases, and 5 bases lay outside the gene matches. The CDR3 is made up of 15 amino acids. CDR3 protein: CASSPPGTGSYTIYF. DNA for the CDR3: TGTGCCAGCTCACCACCCGGGACAGGGAGTTACACCATATATTTT.

The CDR3 nucleotides are TGTGCCAGCAGCTTCGGACAGGGGATCAACGAGCAGTACTTC. Protein product: CASSFGQGINEQYF. The chain recombines TRBV5-6 with TRBJ2-7, with 9 nucleotides matching TRBD1. V shed 2 bases and J 5 bases; nucleotides not matched to a gene: 5. The CDR3 extends over 14 amino acids. Germline V CDR1 and CDR2: SGHDT, YYEEEE.

The gene calls are TRBV28 and TRBJ2-1; TRBD2 matches at 12 bases. The length of the CDR3 is 15 residues. In germline, CDR1 is MDHEN, CDR2 SYDVKM. V lost 9 bases and J lost 8; bases outside the gene matches: 11. The CDR3 protein is CASYSGLAGFHEQFF. In nucleotides, the CDR3 is TGTGCCAGTTACTCTGGACTAGCGGGATTCCATGAGCAGTTCTTC.